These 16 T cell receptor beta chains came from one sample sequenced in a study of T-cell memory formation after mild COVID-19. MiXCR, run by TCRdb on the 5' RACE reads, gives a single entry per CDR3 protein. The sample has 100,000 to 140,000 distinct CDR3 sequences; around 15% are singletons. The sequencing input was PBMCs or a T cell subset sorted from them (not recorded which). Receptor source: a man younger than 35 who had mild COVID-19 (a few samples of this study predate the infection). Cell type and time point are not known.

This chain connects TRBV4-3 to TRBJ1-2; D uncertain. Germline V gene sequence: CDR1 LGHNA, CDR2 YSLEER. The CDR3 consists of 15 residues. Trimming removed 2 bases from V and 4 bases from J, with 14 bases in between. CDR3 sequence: CASSQSDTLSYGYTF. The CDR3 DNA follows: TGCGCCAGCAGCCAATCTGACACGTTGTCCTATGGCTACACCTTC.

The CDR3 DNA reads TGTGCCAGCAGTGAATACGACAGGGCCGATCAGCCCCAGCATTTT. It specifies CASSEYDRADQPQHF. The chain has TRBV25-1 and TRBJ1-5; 7 bases are shared with TRBD1. The CDR3 is 15 amino acids. Germline CDR1 is MGHDK and CDR2 is SYGVNS. Trimming removed 0 bases from V and 5 bases from J; junction bases left unmatched: 4.

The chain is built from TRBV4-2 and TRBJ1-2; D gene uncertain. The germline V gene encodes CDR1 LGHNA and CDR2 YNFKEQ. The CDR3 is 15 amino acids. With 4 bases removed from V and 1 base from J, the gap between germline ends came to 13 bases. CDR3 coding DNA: TGTGCCAGCAGCCCTTCGCGGGCTAGTAACTATGGCTACACCTTC. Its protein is CASSPSRASNYGYTF.

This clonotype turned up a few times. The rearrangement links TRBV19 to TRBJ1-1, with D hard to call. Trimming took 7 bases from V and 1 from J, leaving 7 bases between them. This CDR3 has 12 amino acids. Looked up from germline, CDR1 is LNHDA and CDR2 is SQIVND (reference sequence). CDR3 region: CASNSGNTEAFF. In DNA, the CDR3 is TGTGCCAGTAATTCAGGGAACACTGAAGCTTTCTTT. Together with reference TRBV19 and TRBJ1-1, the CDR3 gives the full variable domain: DGGITQSPKYLFRKEGQNVTLSCEQNLNHDAMYWYRQDPGQGLRLIYYSQIVNDFQKGDIAEGYSVSREKKESFPLTVTSAQKNPTAFYLCASNSGNTEAFFGQGTRLTVV.

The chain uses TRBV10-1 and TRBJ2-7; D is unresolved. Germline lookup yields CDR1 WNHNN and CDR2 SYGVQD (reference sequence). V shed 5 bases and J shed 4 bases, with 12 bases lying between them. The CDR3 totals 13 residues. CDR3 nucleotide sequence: TGCGCCAGCAGTATCGGCGGAGATTACGAGCAGTACTTC. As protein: CASSIGGDYEQYF.

The DNA for the CDR3 is TGTGCCAGCAGCTCCGGTGAGGGGACGCACGAGCAGTACTTC. It yields the protein CASSSGEGTHEQYF. The chain has TRBV7-9 and TRBJ2-7; the D gene could be TRBD1 or TRBD2 (5 bases each). V lost 4 bases and J lost 5, with 15 bases in between. The CDR3 covers 14 residues. Germline CDR1 reads SEHNR; CDR2 reads FQNEAQ (reference sequence).

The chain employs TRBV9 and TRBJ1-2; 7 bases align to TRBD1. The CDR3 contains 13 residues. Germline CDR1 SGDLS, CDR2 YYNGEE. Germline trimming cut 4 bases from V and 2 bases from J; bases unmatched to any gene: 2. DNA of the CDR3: TGTGCCAGCAGCTCGGGACAGAACTATGGCTACACCTTC. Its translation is CASSSGQNYGYTF.

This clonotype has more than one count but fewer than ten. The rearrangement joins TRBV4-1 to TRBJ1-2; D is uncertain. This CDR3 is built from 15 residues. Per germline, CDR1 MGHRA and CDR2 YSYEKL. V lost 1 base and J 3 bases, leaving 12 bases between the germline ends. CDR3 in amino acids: CASSQGAGGHYGYTF. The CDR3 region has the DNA TGCGCCAGCAGCCAAGGGGCCGGTGGCCACTATGGCTACACCTTC.

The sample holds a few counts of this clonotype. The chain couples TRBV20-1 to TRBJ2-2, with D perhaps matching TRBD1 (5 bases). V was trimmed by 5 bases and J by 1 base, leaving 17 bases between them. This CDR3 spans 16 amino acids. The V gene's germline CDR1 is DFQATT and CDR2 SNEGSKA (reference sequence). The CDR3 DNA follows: TGCAGTGCTGGCGCCCCAGGGCACAGGAACACCGGGGAGCTGTTTTTT. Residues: CSAGAPGHRNTGELFF.

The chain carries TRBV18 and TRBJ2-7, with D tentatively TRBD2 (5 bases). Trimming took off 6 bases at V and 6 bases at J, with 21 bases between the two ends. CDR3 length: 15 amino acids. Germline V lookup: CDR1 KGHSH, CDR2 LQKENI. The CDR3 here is CASSPSGLTPVEQYF. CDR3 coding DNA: TGTGCCAGCTCTCCCTCCGGACTGACTCCCGTCGAGCAGTACTTC. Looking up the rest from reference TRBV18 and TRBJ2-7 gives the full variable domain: NAGVMQNPRHLVRRRGQEARLRCSPMKGHSHVYWYRQLPEEGLKFMVYLQKENIIDESGMPKERFSAEFPKEGPSILRIQQVVRGDSAAYFCASSPSGLTPVEQYFGPGTRLTVT.

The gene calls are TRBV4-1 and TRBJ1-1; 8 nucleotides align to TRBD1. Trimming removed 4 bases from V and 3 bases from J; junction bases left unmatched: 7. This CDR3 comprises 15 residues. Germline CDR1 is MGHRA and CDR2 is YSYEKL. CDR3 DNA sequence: TGCGCCAGCAGCCCCCGGACAGGGCGGGACACTGAAGCTTTCTTT. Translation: CASSPRTGRDTEAFF.

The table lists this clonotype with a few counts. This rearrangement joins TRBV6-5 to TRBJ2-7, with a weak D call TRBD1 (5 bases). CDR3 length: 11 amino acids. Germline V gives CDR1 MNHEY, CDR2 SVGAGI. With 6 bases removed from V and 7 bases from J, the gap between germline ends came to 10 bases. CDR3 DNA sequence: TGTGCCAGCAGCTCCGACAGAGAGCAGTACTTC. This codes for CASSSDREQYF.

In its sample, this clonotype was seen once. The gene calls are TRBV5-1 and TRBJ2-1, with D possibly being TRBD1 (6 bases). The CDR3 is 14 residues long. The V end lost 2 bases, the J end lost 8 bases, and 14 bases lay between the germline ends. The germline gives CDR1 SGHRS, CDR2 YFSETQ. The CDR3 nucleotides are TGCGCCAGCAGCTTACAGGGAGAAAGCGATGAGCAGTTCTTC. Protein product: CASSLQGESDEQFF.

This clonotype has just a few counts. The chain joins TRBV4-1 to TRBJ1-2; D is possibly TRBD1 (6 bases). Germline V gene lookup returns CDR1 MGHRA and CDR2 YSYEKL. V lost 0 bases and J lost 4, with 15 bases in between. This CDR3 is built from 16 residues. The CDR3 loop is CASSQDSGAGTYGYTF. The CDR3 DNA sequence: TGCGCCAGCAGCCAAGATTCGGGGGCAGGGACCTATGGCTACACCTTC.

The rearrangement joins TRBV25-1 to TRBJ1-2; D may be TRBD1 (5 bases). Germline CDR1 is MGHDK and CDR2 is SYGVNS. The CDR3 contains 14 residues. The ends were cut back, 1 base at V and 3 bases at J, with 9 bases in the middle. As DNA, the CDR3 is TGTGCCAGCAGTGAATTTGAGGGGTACTATGGCTACACCTTC. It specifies CASSEFEGYYGYTF.

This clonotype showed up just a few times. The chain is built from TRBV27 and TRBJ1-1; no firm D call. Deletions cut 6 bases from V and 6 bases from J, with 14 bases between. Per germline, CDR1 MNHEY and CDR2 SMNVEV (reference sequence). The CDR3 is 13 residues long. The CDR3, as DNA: TGTGCCAGCAGACCGTCAGCCGGCGCTGAAGCTTTCTTT. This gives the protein CASRPSAGAEAFF.